The present entry profiles one TCR beta chain with its context. Generated by immunoSEQ multiplex PCR, the TCRdb table keeps only in-frame clones and is missing some. Of 70,000 to 85,000 clones in the sample, about 84% were seen once. Germline values: CDR1 MRHNA, CDR2 SNTAGT. The V end lost 4 bases, the J end lost 1 base, and 12 bases lay between the germline ends. The CDR3 runs 15 residues. The entry originates in a study of cytotoxic CD8 clonotypes in ibrutinib-treated CLL. Sequencing was performed on PBMCs, taken at disease progression, from a patient treated with ibrutinib. The chain employs TRBV6-4 and TRBJ2-3; possibly TRBD1 or TRBD2 for D (5 bases each). The source of this sequence is a human donor with chronic lymphocytic leukemia. In DNA, the CDR3 is TGTGCCAGCAGTGGAGGGGTCAAGGGCACAGATACGCAGTATTTT. Its translation is CASSGGVKGTDTQYF.